This TCR beta chain stems from a study of cytomegalovirus exposure and HLA in healthy donors. This CDR3 region has 14 residues. CDR1 and CDR2 from the germline V gene are LNHDA and SQIVND (reference sequence). The V end was cut by 3 bases, the J end by 4 bases, with 12 bases between. The PCR employed 60 Vbeta primers together with 13 Jbeta primers. Sequenced by immunoSEQ multiplex PCR; TCRdb stores in-frame clones only, minus some. The ten top clones account for 1.3% to 1.5%, within a sample of 74,000 or so clones. The rearrangement links TRBV19 to TRBJ1-2; D gene ambiguous. The material sequenced was PBMCs. The receptor was isolated from a woman aged 55-69 years in good health and CMV-seronegative. DNA for the CDR3: TGTGCCAGTAGTATTTTAGCAGGAGGCTATGGCTACACCTTC. It translates to CASSILAGGYGYTF.